This TCR beta chain was identified in a study of OX40 agonist ivuxolimab in advanced cancers. The study, taken as a whole, reports: Certain nonresponders additionally had low normalized T-cell clonal expansion. Clonal expansion from baseline to week 6 occurred in both CD4+ and CD8+ T cells.

This clone was recorded once. Its antigen is unknown. Profiled with immunoSEQ multiplex PCR; TCRdb holds only in-frame clones, not every one. The data contain over 55,000 clones, roughly 80% of them singletons. Exclusion applied to patients with autoimmune disease history or systemic immunosuppression. Trimming pared 0 bases from V and 5 bases from J, leaving 17 bases between. Germline assignment: CDR1 SGHRS and CDR2 YFSETQ. The CDR3 totals 16 residues. The TCR sequence derives from an adult with an advanced solid tumor such as melanoma, head and neck, liver or kidney cancer. The sequencing here drew on CD4+ or CD8+ T cells sorted from blood, taken in a trial of the OX40 agonist ivuxolimab. This chain uses TRBV5-1 with TRBJ1-1; D is uncertain. The CDR3 DNA sequence: TGCGCCAGCAGCTTGGGTGCTCGGGGTGACGGGACTGAAGCTTTCTTT. Its translation: CASSLGARGDGTEAFF. The whole variable domain, filled in from reference TRBV5-1 and TRBJ1-1, reads KAGVTQTPRYLIKTRGQQVTLSCSPISGHRSVSWYQQTPGQGLQFLFEYFSETQRNKGNFPGRFSGRQFSNSRSEMNVSTLELGDSALYLCASSLGARGDGTEAFFGQGTRLTVV.